A selection of T cell receptor beta chains follows, all from one sample in a study of naive and memory T cell subsets. TCRdb independently ran MiXCR on the UMI-ligation and nested PCR reads; one entry per CDR3 protein. This sample has tens of thousands of distinct CDR3 sequences, with 8.5% to 10% found just once. Sample: central memory CD8+ T cells from blood. The receptors derive from a human donor in good health. Each CDR3 is given with its conserved first and last residue. The order of the fields is V gene, clone size, J gene, D gene, CDR3 DNA, CDR3 protein. A D gene is named only where the DNA matches it firmly. Clone sizes are given selectively: once, few, many, or a class where the clone is expanded.

V gene: TRBV20-1
clone size: -
J gene: TRBJ2-1
D gene: TRBD2
CDR3 DNA: TGCAGTGTCCGGGGACTAGCGGACTACAATGAGCAGTTCTTC
CDR3 protein: CSVRGLADYNEQFF

V gene: TRBV12-3/TRBV12-4
clone size: many
J gene: TRBJ2-2
D gene: -
CDR3 DNA: TGTGCCAGCAGTTTCGGGGCCTCAATCACCGGGGAGCTGTTTTTT
CDR3 protein: CASSFGASITGELFF

V gene: TRBV4-3
clone size: many
J gene: TRBJ2-1
D gene: -
CDR3 DNA: TGCGCCAGCAGCCAAGAGATTTTCGGTGGATCTCCGGGCAATGAGCAGTTCTTC
CDR3 protein: CASSQEIFGGSPGNEQFF

V gene: TRBV6-2/TRBV6-3
clone size: few
J gene: TRBJ2-3
D gene: -
CDR3 DNA: TGTGCCAGCAGTTACGTCACGGAAACAGATACGCAGTATTTT
CDR3 protein: CASSYVTETDTQYF

V gene: TRBV28
clone size: -
J gene: TRBJ1-6
D gene: -
CDR3 DNA: TGTGCCAGCAGCTCCCCTGGGCACTCGGGGGAGGCCCTCCACTTT
CDR3 protein: CASSSPGHSGEALHF

V gene: TRBV20-1
clone size: few
J gene: TRBJ1-3
D gene: -
CDR3 DNA: TGCAGTGCTAGAAACCGGGACGGTTCCTCTGGAAACACCATATATTTT
CDR3 protein: CSARNRDGSSGNTIYF

V gene: TRBV2
clone size: -
J gene: TRBJ1-5
D gene: -
CDR3 DNA: TGTGCCAGCAGTGAAAGGGGCAGAACGACCCAGCCCCAGCATTTT
CDR3 protein: CASSERGRTTQPQHF

V gene: TRBV28
clone size: -
J gene: TRBJ2-7
D gene: -
CDR3 DNA: TGTGCCAGCAGTCGGGACGGTTACGAGCAGTACTTC
CDR3 protein: CASSRDGYEQYF

V gene: TRBV27
clone size: -
J gene: TRBJ2-2
D gene: -
CDR3 DNA: TGTGCCAGCAGTTTATTCCGGGGGCTCCGGGAGCTGTTTTTT
CDR3 protein: CASSLFRGLRELFF

V gene: TRBV20-1
clone size: -
J gene: TRBJ2-7
D gene: TRBD1
CDR3 DNA: TGCAGTGCTACTTCCGGGACAGGGGGCCCCTACGAGCAGTACTTC
CDR3 protein: CSATSGTGGPYEQYF

V gene: TRBV20-1
clone size: medium-sized
J gene: TRBJ1-1
D gene: TRBD1
CDR3 DNA: TGCAGTGCTAGAGGACAGGGGGACACTGAAGCTTTCTTT
CDR3 protein: CSARGQGDTEAFF

V gene: TRBV6-6
clone size: many
J gene: TRBJ2-7
D gene: -
CDR3 DNA: TGTGCCAGCAGTTATGTTAACTGGCAGGGGTTCCACGAGCAGTACTTC
CDR3 protein: CASSYVNWQGFHEQYF

V gene: TRBV6-2/TRBV6-3
clone size: few
J gene: TRBJ2-7
D gene: TRBD2
CDR3 DNA: TGTGCCAGCAGTTACGGACTAGCGGGGTCTTTAGAGCAGTACTTC
CDR3 protein: CASSYGLAGSLEQYF

V gene: TRBV5-6
clone size: few
J gene: TRBJ2-7
D gene: TRBD1
CDR3 DNA: TGTGCCAGCAGCTGCGTGGGACAGGCCCCCTACGAGCAGTACTTC
CDR3 protein: CASSCVGQAPYEQYF

V gene: TRBV5-1
clone size: -
J gene: TRBJ2-5
D gene: TRBD1
CDR3 DNA: TGCGCCAGCAGCAACCTGGAGGTACAGGGGGACGAGACCCAGTACTTC
CDR3 protein: CASSNLEVQGDETQYF

V gene: TRBV27
clone size: few
J gene: TRBJ2-1
D gene: -
CDR3 DNA: TGTGCCAGCAGTTTGATGGTTGACAATGAGCAGTTCTTC
CDR3 protein: CASSLMVDNEQFF

V gene: TRBV5-1
clone size: few
J gene: TRBJ2-1
D gene: -
CDR3 DNA: TGCGCCAGCACCATCTCCGGGGGCAATGAGCAGTTCTTC
CDR3 protein: CASTISGGNEQFF

V gene: TRBV5-4
clone size: -
J gene: TRBJ2-7
D gene: -
CDR3 DNA: TGTGCCAGCAGCTCAGGGAGGTCCTACGAGCAGTACTTC
CDR3 protein: CASSSGRSYEQYF

V gene: TRBV5-6
clone size: few
J gene: TRBJ1-1
D gene: -
CDR3 DNA: TGTGCCAGCAGCTTGGACGGACACACTGAAGCTTTCTTT
CDR3 protein: CASSLDGHTEAFF

V gene: TRBV20-1
clone size: -
J gene: TRBJ2-1
D gene: TRBD2
CDR3 DNA: TGCAGTGCTAGACATCCTTCTAGCGGGCAGGGCAATGAGCAGTTCTTC
CDR3 protein: CSARHPSSGQGNEQFF

V gene: TRBV18
clone size: -
J gene: TRBJ1-1
D gene: -
CDR3 DNA: TGTGCCAGCTCACTTTATGGCGACGGTAGAAACACTGAAGCTTTCTTT
CDR3 protein: CASSLYGDGRNTEAFF

V gene: TRBV3-1
clone size: many
J gene: TRBJ1-1
D gene: -
CDR3 DNA: TGTGCCAGCAGCCAAGAGTCCCGAAACACTGAAGCTTTCTTT
CDR3 protein: CASSQESRNTEAFF

V gene: TRBV9
clone size: once
J gene: TRBJ2-1
D gene: -
CDR3 DNA: TGTGCCAGCAGCGCCCAATCGGCGGCTGAGCAGTTCTTC
CDR3 protein: CASSAQSAAEQFF

V gene: TRBV14
clone size: few
J gene: TRBJ2-7
D gene: -
CDR3 DNA: TGTGCCAGCAGCCTGACAGGAAATTGGTACGAGCAGTACTTC
CDR3 protein: CASSLTGNWYEQYF

V gene: TRBV6-5
clone size: -
J gene: TRBJ2-1
D gene: -
CDR3 DNA: TGTGCCAGCAGTAAAGCATCCCCACTAGGGGGGAGTCACAATGAGCAGTTCTTC
CDR3 protein: CASSKASPLGGSHNEQFF

V gene: TRBV20-1
clone size: -
J gene: TRBJ2-1
D gene: -
CDR3 DNA: TGCAGTGCTAGAGAGACTAGGGATCTTGAGCAGTTCTTC
CDR3 protein: CSARETRDLEQFF

V gene: TRBV20-1
clone size: few
J gene: TRBJ2-1
D gene: TRBD2
CDR3 DNA: TGCAGTGCATCGACTAGCGGGAGGGCCTATGAGCAGTTCTTC
CDR3 protein: CSASTSGRAYEQFF

V gene: TRBV5-1
clone size: many
J gene: TRBJ2-7
D gene: TRBD1
CDR3 DNA: TGCGCCAGCAGACCCGGGACAGGGTTCCACGAGCAGTACTTC
CDR3 protein: CASRPGTGFHEQYF

V gene: TRBV13
clone size: few
J gene: TRBJ2-7
D gene: -
CDR3 DNA: TGTGCCAGCAGCTTAGGGACGGGGGGCTCGGAGCAGTACTTC
CDR3 protein: CASSLGTGGSEQYF

V gene: TRBV5-5
clone size: -
J gene: TRBJ2-5
D gene: TRBD1
CDR3 DNA: TGTGCCAGCAGCGGAAACAGGGGAAGCACAGAGACCCAGTACTTC
CDR3 protein: CASSGNRGSTETQYF

V gene: TRBV25-1
clone size: -
J gene: TRBJ2-1
D gene: TRBD2
CDR3 DNA: TGTGCCAGCAGTGAAGCGGGAGAGTACAATGAGCAGTTCTTC
CDR3 protein: CASSEAGEYNEQFF

V gene: TRBV6-5
clone size: many
J gene: TRBJ2-7
D gene: -
CDR3 DNA: TGTGCCAGCAGTTACTCGTGGGGCAACGAGCAGTACTTC
CDR3 protein: CASSYSWGNEQYF

V gene: TRBV20-1
clone size: many
J gene: TRBJ2-1
D gene: TRBD2
CDR3 DNA: TGCAGTGCTAATAGCGGGAGAGAAAACAATGAGCAGTTCTTC
CDR3 protein: CSANSGRENNEQFF

V gene: TRBV3-1
clone size: few
J gene: TRBJ2-1
D gene: TRBD2
CDR3 DNA: TGTGCCAGCAGCCAAGTACCTGCGGGGGGGAGCTCCTACAATGAGCAGTTCTTC
CDR3 protein: CASSQVPAGGSSYNEQFF

V gene: TRBV28
clone size: many
J gene: TRBJ1-1
D gene: TRBD1
CDR3 DNA: TGTGCCAGCAGATTGACAGGGGAGAACACTGAAGCTTTCTTT
CDR3 protein: CASRLTGENTEAFF

V gene: TRBV24-1
clone size: -
J gene: TRBJ2-1
D gene: -
CDR3 DNA: TGTGCCACCAGTGGGCGAGAGAACAATGAGCAGTTCTTC
CDR3 protein: CATSGRENNEQFF

V gene: TRBV27
clone size: few
J gene: TRBJ2-7
D gene: TRBD1
CDR3 DNA: TGTGCCAGCAGTTTCGACTCGACAGGGAACTTCTACGAGCAGTACTTC
CDR3 protein: CASSFDSTGNFYEQYF

V gene: TRBV7-9
clone size: many
J gene: TRBJ1-1
D gene: -
CDR3 DNA: TGTGCCAGCAGCTTCCAACACGAAGCTTTCTTT
CDR3 protein: CASSFQHEAFF

V gene: TRBV14
clone size: few
J gene: TRBJ2-2
D gene: -
CDR3 DNA: TGTGCCAGCAGCACCCATCAGTGGGAGGACACCGGGGAGCTGTTTTTT
CDR3 protein: CASSTHQWEDTGELFF

V gene: TRBV14
clone size: -
J gene: TRBJ2-3
D gene: -
CDR3 DNA: TGTGCCAGCAGCCAAGTTGTTCGTGATTTTTACACAGATACGCAGTATTTT
CDR3 protein: CASSQVVRDFYTDTQYF

V gene: TRBV11-1
clone size: many
J gene: TRBJ2-5
D gene: -
CDR3 DNA: TGTGCCAGCAGCTCATTCCCCGGATGGCAGGGTGGAGAGACCCAGTACTTC
CDR3 protein: CASSSFPGWQGGETQYF

V gene: TRBV21-1
clone size: -
J gene: TRBJ1-5
D gene: -
CDR3 DNA: TGTGCCAGCAGCAAATTTGGGACAGGGGACAATCAGCCCCAGCATTTT
CDR3 protein: CASSKFGTGDNQPQHF